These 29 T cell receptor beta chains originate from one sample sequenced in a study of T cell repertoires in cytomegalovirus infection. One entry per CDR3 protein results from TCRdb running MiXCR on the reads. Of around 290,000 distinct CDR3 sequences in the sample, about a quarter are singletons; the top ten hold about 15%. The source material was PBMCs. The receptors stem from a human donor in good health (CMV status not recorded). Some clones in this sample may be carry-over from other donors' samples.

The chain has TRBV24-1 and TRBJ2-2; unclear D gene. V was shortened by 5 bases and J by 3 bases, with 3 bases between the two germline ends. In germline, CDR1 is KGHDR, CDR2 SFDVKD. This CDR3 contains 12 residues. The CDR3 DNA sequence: TGTGCCACCAGTGGATACACCGGGGAGCTGTTTTTT. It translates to CATSGYTGELFF.

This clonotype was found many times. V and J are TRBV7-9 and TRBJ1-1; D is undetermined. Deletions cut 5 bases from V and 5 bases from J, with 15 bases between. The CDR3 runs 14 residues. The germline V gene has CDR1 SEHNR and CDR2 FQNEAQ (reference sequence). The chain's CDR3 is CASSLDGWGTEAFF. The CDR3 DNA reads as TGTGCCAGCAGCCTCGACGGGTGGGGAACTGAAGCTTTCTTT. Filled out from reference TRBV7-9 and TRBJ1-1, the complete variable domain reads DTGVSQNPRHKITKRGQNVTFRCDPISEHNRLYWYRQTLGQGPEFLTYFQNEAQLEKSRLLSDRFSAERPKGSFSTLEIQRTEQGDSAMYLCASSLDGWGTEAFFGQGTRLTVV.

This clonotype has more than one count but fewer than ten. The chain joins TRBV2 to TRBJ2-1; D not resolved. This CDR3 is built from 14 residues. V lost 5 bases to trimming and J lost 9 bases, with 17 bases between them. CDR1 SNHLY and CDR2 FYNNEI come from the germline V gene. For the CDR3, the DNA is TGTGCCAGCAGTTACGGTACAGCGCCCACTGAGCAGTTCTTC. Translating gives CASSYGTAPTEQFF.

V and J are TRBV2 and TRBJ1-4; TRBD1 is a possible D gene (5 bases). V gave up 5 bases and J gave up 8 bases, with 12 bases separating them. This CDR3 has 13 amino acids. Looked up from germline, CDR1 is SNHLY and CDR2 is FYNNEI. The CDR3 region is CASSPGTSEKLFF. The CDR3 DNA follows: TGTGCCAGCAGTCCCGGGACCTCCGAAAAACTGTTTTTT. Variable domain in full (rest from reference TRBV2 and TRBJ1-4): EPEVTQTPSHQVTQMGQEVILRCVPISNHLYFYWYRQILGQKVEFLVSFYNNEISEKSEIFDDQFSVERPDGSNFTLKIRSTKLEDSAMYFCASSPGTSEKLFFGSGTQLSVL.

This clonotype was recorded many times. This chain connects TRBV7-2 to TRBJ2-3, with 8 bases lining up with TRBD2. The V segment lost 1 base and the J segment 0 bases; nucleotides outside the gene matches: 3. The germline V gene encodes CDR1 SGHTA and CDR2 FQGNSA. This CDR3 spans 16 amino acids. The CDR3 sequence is CASSLVSGGSTDTQYF. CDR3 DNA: TGTGCCAGCAGCTTAGTGTCGGGAGGGAGCACAGATACGCAGTATTTT.

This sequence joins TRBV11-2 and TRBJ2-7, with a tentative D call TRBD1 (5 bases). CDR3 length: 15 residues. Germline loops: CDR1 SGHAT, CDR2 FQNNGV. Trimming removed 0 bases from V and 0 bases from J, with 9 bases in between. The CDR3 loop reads CASSLDRAFSYEQYF. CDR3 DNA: TGTGCCAGCAGCTTAGACAGGGCTTTCTCCTACGAGCAGTACTTC.

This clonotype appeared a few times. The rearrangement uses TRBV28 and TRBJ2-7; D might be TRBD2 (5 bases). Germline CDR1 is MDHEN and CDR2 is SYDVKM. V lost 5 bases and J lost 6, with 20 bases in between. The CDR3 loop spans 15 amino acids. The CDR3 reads CASSPPGPSHVEQYF. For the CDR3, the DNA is TGTGCCAGCAGTCCCCCGGGCCCTAGCCATGTCGAGCAGTACTTC.

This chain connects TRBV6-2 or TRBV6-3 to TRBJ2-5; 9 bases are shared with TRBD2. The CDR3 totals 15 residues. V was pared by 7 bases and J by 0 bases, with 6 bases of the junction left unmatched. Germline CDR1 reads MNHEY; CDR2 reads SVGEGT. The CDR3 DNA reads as TGTGCCAGCAAATCCAGCGGGGGGTACCAAGAGACCCAGTACTTC. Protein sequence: CASKSSGGYQETQYF.

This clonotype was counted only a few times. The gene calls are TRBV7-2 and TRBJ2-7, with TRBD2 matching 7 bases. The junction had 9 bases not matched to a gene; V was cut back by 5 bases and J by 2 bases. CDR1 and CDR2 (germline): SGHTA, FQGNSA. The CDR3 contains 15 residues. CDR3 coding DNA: TGTGCCAGCAGCCGATCCGCCGCGGGGGCCTACGAGCAGTACTTC. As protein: CASSRSAAGAYEQYF.

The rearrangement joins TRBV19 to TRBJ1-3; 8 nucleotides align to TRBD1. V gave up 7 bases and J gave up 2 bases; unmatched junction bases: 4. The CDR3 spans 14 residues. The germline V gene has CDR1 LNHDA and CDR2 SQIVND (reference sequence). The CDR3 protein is CASKDRVTGNTIYF. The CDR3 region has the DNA TGTGCCAGTAAGGACAGGGTAACTGGAAACACCATATATTTT.

CDR3 amino acids: CASSSLQGLNQPQHF. CDR3 DNA sequence: TGTGCCAGCAGCTCCCTACAGGGGTTAAATCAGCCCCAGCATTTT. The V call is TRBV7-2, the J call TRBJ1-5; 7 bases map to TRBD1. Germline V gene sequence: CDR1 SGHTA, CDR2 FQGNSA. This CDR3 region has 15 residues. The V segment lost 4 bases and the J segment 4 bases; nucleotides outside the gene matches: 7.

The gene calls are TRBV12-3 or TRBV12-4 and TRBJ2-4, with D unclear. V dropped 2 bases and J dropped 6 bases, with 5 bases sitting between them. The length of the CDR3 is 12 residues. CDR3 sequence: CASSLMGNIQYF. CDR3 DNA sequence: TGTGCCAGCAGTTTAATGGGAAACATTCAGTACTTC.

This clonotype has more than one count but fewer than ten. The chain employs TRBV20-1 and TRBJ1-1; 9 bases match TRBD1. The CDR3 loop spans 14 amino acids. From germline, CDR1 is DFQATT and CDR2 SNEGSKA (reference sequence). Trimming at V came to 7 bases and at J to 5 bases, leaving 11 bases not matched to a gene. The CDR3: CSVTKQGAGTEAFF. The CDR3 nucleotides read TGCAGTGTAACGAAACAGGGGGCTGGAACTGAAGCTTTCTTT.

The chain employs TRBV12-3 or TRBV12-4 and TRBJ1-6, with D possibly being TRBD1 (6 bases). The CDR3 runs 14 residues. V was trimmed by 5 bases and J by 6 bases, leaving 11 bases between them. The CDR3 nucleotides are TGTGCCAGCAGTATACAGGGTACTAATTCACCCCTCCACTTT. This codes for CASSIQGTNSPLHF.

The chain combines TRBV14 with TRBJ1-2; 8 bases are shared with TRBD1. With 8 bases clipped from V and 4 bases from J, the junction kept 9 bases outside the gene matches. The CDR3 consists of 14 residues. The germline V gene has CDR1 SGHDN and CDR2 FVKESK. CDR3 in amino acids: CASREMTGAYGYTF. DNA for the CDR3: TGTGCCAGCCGAGAAATGACAGGGGCCTATGGCTACACCTTC.

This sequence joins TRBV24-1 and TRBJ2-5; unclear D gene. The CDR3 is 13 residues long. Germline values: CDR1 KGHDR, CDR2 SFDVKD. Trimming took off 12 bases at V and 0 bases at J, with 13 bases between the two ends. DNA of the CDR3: TGTGCCCCTAACCGGGCATACCAAGAGACCCAGTACTTC. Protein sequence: CAPNRAYQETQYF.

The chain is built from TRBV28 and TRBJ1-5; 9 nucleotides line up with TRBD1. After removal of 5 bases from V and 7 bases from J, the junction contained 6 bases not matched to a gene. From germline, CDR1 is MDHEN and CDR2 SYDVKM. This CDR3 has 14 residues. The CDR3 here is CASSRTGGEQPQHF. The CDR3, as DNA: TGTGCCAGCAGTCGTACAGGGGGCGAGCAGCCCCAGCATTTT.

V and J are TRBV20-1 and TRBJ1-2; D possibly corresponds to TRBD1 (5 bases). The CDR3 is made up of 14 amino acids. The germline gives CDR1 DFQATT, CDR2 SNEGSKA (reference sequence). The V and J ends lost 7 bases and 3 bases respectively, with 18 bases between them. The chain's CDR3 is CSVGRTTGHYGYTF. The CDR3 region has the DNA TGCAGTGTTGGGAGGACAACGGGACACTATGGCTACACCTTC.

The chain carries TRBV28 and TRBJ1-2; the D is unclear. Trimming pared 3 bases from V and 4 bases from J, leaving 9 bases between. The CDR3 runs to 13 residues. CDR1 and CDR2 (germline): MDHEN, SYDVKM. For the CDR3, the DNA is TGTGCCAGCAGTTTGCTCAGCCTCTATGGCTACACCTTC. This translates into CASSLLSLYGYTF.

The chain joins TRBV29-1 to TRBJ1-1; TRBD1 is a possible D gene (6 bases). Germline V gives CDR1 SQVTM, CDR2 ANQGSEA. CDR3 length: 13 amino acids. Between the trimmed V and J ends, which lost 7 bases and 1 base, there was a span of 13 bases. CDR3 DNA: TGCAGCGGGGGGGGGGCACAGAACACTGAAGCTTTCTTT. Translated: CSGGGAQNTEAFF.

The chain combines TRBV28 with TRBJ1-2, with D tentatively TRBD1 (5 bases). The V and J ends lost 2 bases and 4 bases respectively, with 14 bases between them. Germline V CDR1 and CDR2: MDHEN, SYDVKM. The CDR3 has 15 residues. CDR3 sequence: CASSLQRDAGYGYTF. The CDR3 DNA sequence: TGTGCCAGCAGTTTACAACGGGACGCGGGCTATGGCTACACCTTC.

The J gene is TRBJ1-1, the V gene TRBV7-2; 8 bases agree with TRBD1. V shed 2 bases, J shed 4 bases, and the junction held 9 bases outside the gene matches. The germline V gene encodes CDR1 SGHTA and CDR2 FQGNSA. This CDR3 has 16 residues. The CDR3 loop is CASSLQAGGAGTEAFF. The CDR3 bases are TGTGCCAGCAGCTTACAGGCAGGGGGCGCGGGCACTGAAGCTTTCTTT.

CDR3 coding DNA: TGCAGTGCTAGGACGGGAAAGAACACCGGGGAGCTGTTTTTT. This codes for CSARTGKNTGELFF. The J gene is TRBJ2-2, the V gene TRBV20-1; a possible D gene is TRBD2 (5 bases). Per the germline V gene, CDR1 is DFQATT and CDR2 is SNEGSKA (reference sequence). V was cut by 3 bases and J by 1 base, with 9 bases left in between. This CDR3 is 14 amino acids long.

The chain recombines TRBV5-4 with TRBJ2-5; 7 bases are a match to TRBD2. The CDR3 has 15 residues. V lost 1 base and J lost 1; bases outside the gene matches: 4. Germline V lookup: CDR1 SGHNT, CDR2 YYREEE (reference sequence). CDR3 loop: CASSLSGNPQETQYF. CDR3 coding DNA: TGTGCCAGCAGCTTGAGCGGGAACCCCCAAGAGACCCAGTACTTC.

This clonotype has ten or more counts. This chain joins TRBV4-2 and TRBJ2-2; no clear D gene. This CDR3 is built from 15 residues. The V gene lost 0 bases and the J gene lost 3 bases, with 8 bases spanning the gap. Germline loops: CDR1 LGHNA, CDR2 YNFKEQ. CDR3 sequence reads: CASSQELKDTGELFF. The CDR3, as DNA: TGTGCCAGCAGCCAAGAGCTAAAAGACACCGGGGAGCTGTTTTTT.

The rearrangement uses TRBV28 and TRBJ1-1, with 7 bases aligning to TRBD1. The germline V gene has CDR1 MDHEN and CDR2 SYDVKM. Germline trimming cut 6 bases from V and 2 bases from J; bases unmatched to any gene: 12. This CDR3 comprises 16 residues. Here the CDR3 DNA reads TGTGCCAGCAGCCTATATGCAGCAGGGGGTAACACTGAAGCTTTCTTT. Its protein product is CASSLYAAGGNTEAFF.

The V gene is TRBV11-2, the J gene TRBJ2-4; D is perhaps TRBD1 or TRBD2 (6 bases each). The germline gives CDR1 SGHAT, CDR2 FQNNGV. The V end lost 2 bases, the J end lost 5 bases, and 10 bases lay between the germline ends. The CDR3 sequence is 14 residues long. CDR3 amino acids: CASSLMRGENIQYF. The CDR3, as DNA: TGTGCCAGCAGCTTAATGAGGGGGGAAAACATTCAGTACTTC.

DNA for the CDR3: TGTGCCAGCAGCTTGGAACAGTACTCCTACGAGCAGTACTTC. Translating gives CASSLEQYSYEQYF. The chain uses TRBV5-4 and TRBJ2-7; D unresolved. This CDR3 comprises 14 residues. The V gene lost 0 bases and the J gene lost 0 bases, with 7 bases spanning the gap. Germline assignment: CDR1 SGHNT and CDR2 YYREEE (reference sequence). Filled out from reference TRBV5-4 and TRBJ2-7, the complete variable domain reads ETGVTQSPTHLIKTRGQQVTLRCSSQSGHNTVSWYQQALGQGPQFIFQYYREEENGRGNFPPRFSGLQFPNYSSELNVNALELDDSALYLCASSLEQYSYEQYFGPGTRLTVT.

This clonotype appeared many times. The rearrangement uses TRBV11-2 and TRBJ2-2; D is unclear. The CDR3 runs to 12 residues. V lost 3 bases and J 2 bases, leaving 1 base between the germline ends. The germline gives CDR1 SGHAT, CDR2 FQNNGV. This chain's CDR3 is CASSFNTGELFF. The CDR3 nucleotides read TGTGCCAGCAGCTTTAACACCGGGGAGCTGTTTTTT.